This T cell receptor (beta chain) was identified in a study of blood T cell repertoires in COVID-19. Study information: Nucleic acid was either cDNA or gDNA, and it came from T cells, B-cell-depleted T cells, or PBMCs.

Produced via immunoSEQ multiplex PCR; TCRdb's table is partial and in-frame only. Of fewer than 250,000 clones listed, about 85% are singletons. Germline CDR1 and CDR2: SGDLS and YYNGEE. The CDR3 has 14 amino acids. The ends were cut back, 1 base at V and 4 bases at J, with 12 bases in the middle. This receptor was obtained from a woman aged 55-70 years with active or convalescent COVID-19. This chain joins TRBV9 and TRBJ2-7; the D is unclear. The sequencing input was peripheral blood. CDR3 coding DNA: TGTGCCAGCAGCGTAAGTAGCCTCGGTTACGAGCAGTACTTC. It translates to CASSVSSLGYEQYF. Combining the CDR3 with reference TRBV9 and TRBJ2-7 gives the whole variable domain DSGVTQTPKHLITATGQRVTLRCSPRSGDLSVYWYQQSLDQGLQFLIQYYNGEERAKGNILERFSAQQFPDLHSELNLSSLELGDSALYFCASSVSSLGYEQYFGPGTRLTVT.